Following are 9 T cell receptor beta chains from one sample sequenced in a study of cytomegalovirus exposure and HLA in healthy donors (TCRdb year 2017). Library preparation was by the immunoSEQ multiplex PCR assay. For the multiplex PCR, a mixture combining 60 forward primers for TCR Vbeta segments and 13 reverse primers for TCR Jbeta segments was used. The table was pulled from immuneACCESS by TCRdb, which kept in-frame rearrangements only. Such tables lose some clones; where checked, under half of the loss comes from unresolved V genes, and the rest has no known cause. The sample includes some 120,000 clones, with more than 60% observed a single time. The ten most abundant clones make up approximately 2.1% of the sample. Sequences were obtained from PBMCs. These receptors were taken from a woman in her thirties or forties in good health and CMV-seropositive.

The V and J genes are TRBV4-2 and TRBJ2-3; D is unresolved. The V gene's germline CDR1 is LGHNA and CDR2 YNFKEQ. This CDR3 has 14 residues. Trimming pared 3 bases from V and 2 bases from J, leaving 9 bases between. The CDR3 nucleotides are TGTGCCAGCAGCCAGTTAACAGACACAGATACGCAGTATTTT. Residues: CASSQLTDTDTQYF.

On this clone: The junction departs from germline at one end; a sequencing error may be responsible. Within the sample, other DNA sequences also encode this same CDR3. The chain's CDR3 is CARERTGGYGYTF. CDR3 nucleotides: TGTGCCAGGGAAAGGACAGGGGGCTATGGCTACACCTTT. The genes are TRBV2 and TRBJ1-2; 11 bases agree with TRBD1. Germline V CDR1 and CDR2: SNHLY, FYNNEI. The length of the CDR3 is 13 residues.

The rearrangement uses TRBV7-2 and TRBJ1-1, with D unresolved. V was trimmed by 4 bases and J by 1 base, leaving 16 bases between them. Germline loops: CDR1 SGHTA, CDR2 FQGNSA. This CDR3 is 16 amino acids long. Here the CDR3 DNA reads TGTGCCAGCAGCTCCGCCCCGACACTTGAGAACACTGAAGCTTTCTTT. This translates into CASSSAPTLENTEAFF.

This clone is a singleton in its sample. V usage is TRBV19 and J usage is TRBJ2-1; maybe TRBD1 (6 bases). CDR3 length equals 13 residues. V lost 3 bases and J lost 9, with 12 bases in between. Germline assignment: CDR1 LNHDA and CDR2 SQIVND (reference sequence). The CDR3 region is CASSMVSTGEQFF. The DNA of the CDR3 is TGTGCCAGTAGTATGGTTTCGACAGGTGAGCAGTTCTTC.

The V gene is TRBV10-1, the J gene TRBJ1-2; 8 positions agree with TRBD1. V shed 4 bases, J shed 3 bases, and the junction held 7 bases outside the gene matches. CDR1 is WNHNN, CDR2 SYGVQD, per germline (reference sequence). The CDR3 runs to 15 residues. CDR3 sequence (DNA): TGCGCCAGCAGTGGCAGCAGGGGGCATGACTATGGCTACACCTTC. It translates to CASSGSRGHDYGYTF.

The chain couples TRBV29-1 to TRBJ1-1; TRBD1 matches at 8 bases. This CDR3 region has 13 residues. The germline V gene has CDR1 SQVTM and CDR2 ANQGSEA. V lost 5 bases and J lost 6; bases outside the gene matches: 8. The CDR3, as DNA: TGCAGCGTTTTACAGGGGGATAAACCTGAAGCTTTCTTT. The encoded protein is CSVLQGDKPEAFF.

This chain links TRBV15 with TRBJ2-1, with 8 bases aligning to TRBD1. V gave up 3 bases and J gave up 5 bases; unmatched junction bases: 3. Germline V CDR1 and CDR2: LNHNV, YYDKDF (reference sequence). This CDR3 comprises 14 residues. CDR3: CATSRGTGDNEQFF. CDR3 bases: TGTGCCACCAGCAGGGGGACAGGCGACAATGAGCAGTTCTTC.

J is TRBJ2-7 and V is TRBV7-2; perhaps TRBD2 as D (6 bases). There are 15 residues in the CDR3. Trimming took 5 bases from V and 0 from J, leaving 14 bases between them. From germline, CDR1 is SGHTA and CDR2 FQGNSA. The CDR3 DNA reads TGTGCCAGCAGCCTCACGCGGGGCGACTCCTACGAGCAGTACTTC. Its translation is CASSLTRGDSYEQYF. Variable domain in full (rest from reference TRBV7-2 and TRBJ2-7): GAGVSQSPSNKVTEKGKDVELRCDPISGHTALYWYRQSLGQGLEFLIYFQGNSAPDKSGLPSDRFSAERTGGSVSTLTIQRTQQEDSAVYLCASSLTRGDSYEQYFGPGTRLTVT.

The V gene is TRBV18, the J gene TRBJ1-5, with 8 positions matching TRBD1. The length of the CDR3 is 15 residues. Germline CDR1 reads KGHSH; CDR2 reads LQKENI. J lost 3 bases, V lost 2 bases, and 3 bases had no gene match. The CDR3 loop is CASSPNRGDNQPQHF. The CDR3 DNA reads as TGTGCCAGCTCACCAAACAGGGGGGACAATCAGCCCCAGCATTTT.